The rows below give T cell receptor beta chains drawn from one sample of a study of molecular identifiers for immune sequencing clone quantification. TCRdb independently ran MiXCR on the PCR reads; one entry per CDR3 protein. Of some 91,000 distinct CDR3 sequences in the sample, 20% to 30% are singletons; the top ten hold 0.94%. What was sequenced was naive CD8+ T cells from blood, with Jurkat cell RNA spiked in. Source of these receptors: a human donor in good health. Some libraries in this study had Jurkat cell RNA spiked in. CDR3s include the opening cysteine and the closing phenylalanine or tryptophan. Each record gives: V gene, clone size, D gene, J gene, CDR3 protein, CDR3 DNA. A D gene is named only where the DNA matches it firmly. Clone size, where shown, is once, few, many, or a class for clones that have expanded.

>TRBV12-3/TRBV12-4|many|TRBD2|TRBJ2-6
CASSGLAGVSGANVLTF
TGTGCCAGCAGCGGACTAGCGGGAGTTTCGGGGGCCAACGTCCTGACTTTC
>TRBV4-1|many|NA|TRBJ2-2
CASREGVNTGELFF
TGCGCCAGCAGGGAAGGAGTGAACACCGGGGAGCTGTTTTTT
>TRBV4-3|many|NA|TRBJ1-2
CASSQDRGPAYGYTF
TGCGCCAGCAGCCAAGATCGGGGGCCAGCCTATGGCTACACCTTC
>TRBV4-3|few|NA|TRBJ2-1
CASSQDGGYSYNEQFF
TGCGCCAGCAGCCAAGATGGAGGCTACTCCTACAATGAGCAGTTCTTC
>TRBV5-1|many|TRBD1|TRBJ2-7
CASSSDRSNYEQYF
TGCGCCAGCAGCTCGGACAGGTCGAACTACGAGCAGTACTTC
>TRBV27|NA|NA|TRBJ2-5
CASSLVGGIGIQETQYF
TGTGCCAGCAGTTTAGTTGGGGGGATCGGTATACAAGAGACCCAGTACTTC
>TRBV28|many|TRBD2|TRBJ2-5
CASNLAGEGETQYF
TGTGCCAGCAATCTAGCGGGAGAAGGAGAGACCCAGTACTTC
>TRBV6-5|many|NA|TRBJ2-2
CATSSGRPNTGELFF
TGTGCCACCAGTTCGGGACGCCCGAACACCGGGGAGCTGTTTTTT
>TRBV9|NA|NA|TRBJ2-7
CASSVDRADSEQYF
TGTGCCAGCAGCGTAGACAGGGCCGACTCCGAGCAGTACTTC
>TRBV19|NA|TRBD1|TRBJ1-2
CASTYPPGTGEDYGYTF
TGTGCCAGTACTTACCCCCCTGGGACAGGGGAGGACTATGGCTACACCTTC
>TRBV7-8|few|NA|TRBJ2-1
CASRPSTGPNYAEQFF
TGTGCCAGCAGACCCTCCACTGGGCCTAACTATGCTGAGCAGTTCTTC
>TRBV27|many|TRBD2|TRBJ2-3
CASSLSSWSSGDADTQYF
TGTGCCAGCAGTTTATCGTCCTGGTCAAGCGGGGACGCAGATACGCAGTATTTT
>TRBV7-9|many|NA|TRBJ2-5
CASSEKAASPETQYF
TGTGCCAGCAGCGAAAAGGCGGCTTCCCCAGAGACCCAGTACTTC
>TRBV6-2/TRBV6-3|NA|TRBD1|TRBJ2-7
CASSHRDSPYEQYF
TGTGCCAGCAGCCACCGGGACAGCCCCTACGAGCAGTACTTC
>TRBV6-1|many|NA|TRBJ1-1
CASRESMNTEAFF
TGTGCCAGCAGAGAGAGCATGAACACTGAAGCTTTCTTT
>TRBV9|few|NA|TRBJ2-3
CASSVVEGYLSRDTQYF
TGTGCCAGCAGCGTAGTCGAGGGATACTTATCAAGAGATACGCAGTATTTT
>TRBV29-1|NA|TRBD2|TRBJ2-1
CSVPGLETYNEQFF
TGCAGCGTTCCGGGACTAGAGACCTACAATGAGCAGTTCTTC
>TRBV5-4|many|TRBD1|TRBJ2-7
CASSLGPGQSSYEQYF
TGTGCCAGCAGCTTGGGGCCGGGACAGAGTTCCTACGAGCAGTACTTC
>TRBV5-1|many|NA|TRBJ1-1
CASSLDTFNTEAFF
TGCGCCAGCAGCTTGGACACTTTTAACACTGAAGCTTTCTTT
>TRBV4-1|NA|NA|TRBJ2-7
CASSPQRGSTYEQYF
TGCGCCAGCAGCCCCCAACGGGGGTCAACCTACGAGCAGTACTTC
>TRBV11-2|many|TRBD2|TRBJ2-4
CASSGISGTLAKNIQYF
TGTGCCAGCAGCGGGATCAGCGGGACGCTAGCCAAAAACATTCAGTACTTC
>TRBV4-3|many|NA|TRBJ2-1
CASSQEERAFYNEQFF
TGCGCCAGCAGCCAAGAAGAGAGGGCCTTTTACAATGAGCAGTTCTTC
>TRBV25-1|NA|NA|TRBJ2-1
CASSDIMIGSPDEQFF
TGTGCCAGCAGTGACATCATGATAGGATCGCCCGATGAGCAGTTCTTC
>TRBV5-8|many|NA|TRBJ2-3
CASSLEGSSPVTDTQYF
TGTGCCAGCAGCTTGGAGGGTTCGAGCCCCGTCACAGATACGCAGTATTTT
>TRBV27|NA|NA|TRBJ2-1
CASRSDGANEQFF
TGTGCCAGCAGATCGGACGGGGCAAATGAGCAGTTCTTC
>TRBV27|many|TRBD1|TRBJ2-2
CASSFGTATGELFF
TGTGCCAGCAGTTTCGGGACAGCCACCGGGGAGCTGTTTTTT
>TRBV7-8|many|TRBD2|TRBJ2-3
CASSQFSGGTTDTQYF
TGTGCCAGCAGCCAATTTAGCGGGGGGACCACAGATACGCAGTATTTT
>TRBV29-1|many|NA|TRBJ1-3
CSVEAETGNTIYF
TGCAGCGTTGAAGCAGAAACTGGAAACACCATATATTTT
>TRBV4-3|few|NA|TRBJ2-7
CASSQDTTAERQYF
TGCGCCAGCAGCCAAGACACGACTGCAGAGAGGCAGTACTTC
>TRBV15|many|NA|TRBJ1-1
CATSRDWQTSNTEAFF
TGTGCCACCAGCAGAGATTGGCAGACTAGTAACACTGAAGCTTTCTTT
>TRBV20-1|few|NA|TRBJ2-7
CSARQPDAYEQYF
TGCAGTGCTAGACAGCCGGACGCCTACGAGCAGTACTTC
>TRBV28|few|TRBD1|TRBJ2-7
CASALTPDRVYEQYF
TGTGCCAGCGCCCTGACCCCGGACAGGGTCTACGAGCAGTACTTC
>TRBV13|NA|TRBD2|TRBJ2-5
CASSLERGDQETQYF
TGTGCCAGCAGCTTAGAGCGGGGGGACCAAGAGACCCAGTACTTC
>TRBV3-1|many|NA|TRBJ2-5
CASSQPEGYRDQETQYF
TGTGCCAGCAGCCAGCCCGAGGGGTACAGGGACCAAGAGACCCAGTACTTC
>TRBV5-1|many|TRBD1|TRBJ2-3
CASSLGPGTAHILTDTQYF
TGCGCCAGCAGCTTGGGCCCAGGGACAGCACATATTCTCACAGATACGCAGTATTTT
>TRBV5-6|many|NA|TRBJ1-1
CASSLGWLMGAVNTEAFF
TGTGCCAGCAGCTTGGGGTGGTTGATGGGCGCTGTGAACACTGAAGCTTTCTTT
>TRBV7-9|many|TRBD1|TRBJ2-3
CASSDSVATGGSDTQYF
TGTGCCAGCAGCGATAGTGTTGCGACAGGGGGCTCAGATACGCAGTATTTT
>TRBV9|many|TRBD1|TRBJ2-1
CASSSAYWTGSPYNEQFF
TGTGCCAGCAGCTCCGCTTATTGGACAGGGTCCCCCTACAATGAGCAGTTCTTC
>TRBV19|few|TRBD2|TRBJ2-7
CASSPAPRGYEQYF
TGTGCCAGTAGTCCGGCCCCGCGGGGGTACGAGCAGTACTTC
>TRBV4-3|NA|NA|TRBJ2-1
CASSQDAGPYNEQFF
TGCGCCAGCAGCCAAGATGCAGGTCCCTACAATGAGCAGTTCTTC
>TRBV7-2|many|TRBD2|TRBJ2-7
CASSQGLAGGLYEQYF
TGTGCCAGCAGCCAGGGACTAGCGGGGGGGCTATACGAGCAGTACTTC
>TRBV10-3|many|TRBD1|TRBJ2-7
CAIRGDRYEQYF
TGTGCCATCAGGGGGGACAGATACGAGCAGTACTTC
>TRBV6-2/TRBV6-3|many|NA|TRBJ2-7
CASSYPGLEQYF
TGTGCCAGCAGTTACCCGGGATTGGAGCAGTACTTC
>TRBV6-5|many|NA|TRBJ2-2
CASSYTGNTGELFF
TGTGCCAGCAGTTACACTGGGAACACCGGGGAGCTGTTTTTT
>TRBV20-1|many|NA|TRBJ1-3
CSARGDRISGNTIYF
TGCAGTGCTAGAGGCGACAGAATTTCTGGAAACACCATATATTTT
>TRBV29-1|NA|TRBD1|TRBJ1-1
CSVEDEGTEEAFF
TGCAGCGTTGAAGACGAAGGGACAGAGGAAGCTTTCTTT
>TRBV20-1|NA|NA|TRBJ2-7
CSARALGFYEQYF
TGCAGTGCTAGAGCCCTGGGTTTCTACGAGCAGTACTTC
>TRBV7-8|many|NA|TRBJ2-3
CASSFRETGADTQYF
TGTGCCAGCAGCTTTAGGGAAACCGGGGCAGATACGCAGTATTTT
>TRBV3-1|NA|NA|TRBJ2-2
CASSLIPKRGYTGELFF
TGTGCCAGCAGCCTAATTCCCAAACGCGGGTACACCGGGGAGCTGTTTTTT